Below are 22 T cell receptor beta chains sequenced from a single sample in a study of OX40 agonist ivuxolimab in advanced cancers. This table comes from immunoSEQ multiplex PCR, and its TCRdb copy is limited to in-frame clones, with some not included. The sample gives roughly 43,000 clones, roughly 85% of which show up once; over 50% is in the top ten. The material sequenced was CD4+ or CD8+ T cells sorted from blood, taken in a trial of the OX40 agonist ivuxolimab. The receptors derive from an adult with an advanced solid tumor such as melanoma, head and neck, liver or kidney cancer.

The table lists this clone with a count of one. The chain links TRBV4-2 to TRBJ1-2; D call uncertain. This CDR3 region has 12 residues. Germline V gives CDR1 LGHNA, CDR2 YNFKEQ. V was trimmed by 0 bases and J by 8 bases, leaving 7 bases between them. CDR3 nucleotide sequence: TGTGCCAGCAGCCAAGATCGCACGGGCTACACCTTC. It is translated as CASSQDRTGYTF.

V gene TRBV7-8 combines with J gene TRBJ2-1; tentatively, D is TRBD1 (5 bases). CDR3 length equals 15 residues. The germline V gene has CDR1 SGHVS and CDR2 FQNEAQ. V lost 4 bases to trimming and J lost 0 bases, with 10 bases between them. The CDR3 sequence is CASSSSTDSYNEQFF. Written as DNA, the CDR3 is TGTGCCAGCAGCTCTTCGACAGACTCCTACAATGAGCAGTTCTTC.

In its sample, this clone was seen a few times. The chain carries TRBV6-4 and TRBJ2-3; the match to TRBD1 covers 8 bases. V lost 0 bases to trimming and J lost 3 bases; unmatched junction nucleotides: 2. The CDR3 is 15 residues long. CDR1 and CDR2 from the germline V gene are MRHNA and SNTAGT. This CDR3 is CASSDSGQATDTQYF. The CDR3 nucleotides read TGTGCCAGCAGTGACTCGGGACAGGCGACAGATACGCAGTATTTT.

V is TRBV11-3 and J is TRBJ1-1; no reliable D call. V was cut by 5 bases and J by 0 bases, with 13 bases left in between. The germline gives CDR1 SGHNT, CDR2 YENEEA. The CDR3 totals 15 residues. In DNA form, the CDR3 reads TGTGCCAGCAGCCCCAACGGAAAAATGAACACTGAAGCTTTCTTT. It codes for CASSPNGKMNTEAFF. Full variable domain (outside the CDR3, taken from reference TRBV11-3 and TRBJ1-1): EAGVVQSPRYKIIEKKQPVAFWCNPISGHNTLYWYLQNLGQGPELLIRYENEEAVDDSQLPKDRFSAERLKGVDSTLKIQPAELGDSAVYLCASSPNGKMNTEAFFGQGTRLTVV.

This clone was seen a handful of times. The chain has TRBV11-2 and TRBJ1-6, with 8 nucleotides matching TRBD1. Germline V gene data show CDR1 as SGHAT and CDR2 as FQNNGV. The trim removed 5 bases at V and 7 bases at J, leaving 7 bases unmatched. The CDR3 length is 15 residues. The CDR3 nucleotides are TGTGCCAGCAGCGTCCAGGGACAGGAGAATTCACCCCTCCACTTT. Its translation is CASSVQGQENSPLHF.

The rearrangement joins TRBV23-1 to TRBJ2-2; 7 bases are a match to TRBD1. TRBV23-1 belongs to the ORF category, with a function that is uncertain. V dropped 10 bases and J dropped 0; count of bases not matched to a gene: 2. The CDR3 is 13 amino acids. Here the CDR3 DNA reads TGCGCCAAAACAGGGGCGAACACCGGGGAGCTGTTTTTT. Amino acid sequence: CAKTGANTGELFF.

The V and J genes are TRBV6-5 and TRBJ1-2; D possibly corresponds to TRBD1 (6 bases). There are 14 residues in the CDR3. Trimming removed 0 bases at V and 6 bases at J, with 11 bases between. CDR1 is MNHEY and CDR2 is SVGAGI in the germline V gene. The chain's CDR3 is CASSYSTGRDGYTF. As DNA, the CDR3 is TGTGCCAGCAGTTACTCCACAGGGAGAGATGGCTACACCTTC.

Points on this clone: Other DNA sequences in this specimen translate into the identical CDR3. The V and J genes are TRBV30 and TRBJ2-3; D may correspond to TRBD1 or TRBD2 (5 bases each). Germline values: CDR1 GTSNPN, CDR2 SVGIG (reference sequence). This CDR3 contains 13 residues. Trimming stripped 3 bases from V and 2 bases from J, with 9 bases between. The CDR3 loop is CAWSGASTDTQYF. CDR3 nucleotides: TGTGCCTGGAGCGGGGCGTCCACAGATACGCAGTATTTT. Full variable domain (rest looked up from reference TRBV30 and TRBJ2-3): SQTIHQWPATLVQPVGSPLSLECTVEGTSNPNLYWYRQAAGRGLQLLFYSVGIGQISSEVPQNLSASRPQDRQFILSSKKLLLSDSGFYLCAWSGASTDTQYFGPGTRLTVL.

The chain joins TRBV14 to TRBJ2-1; D perhaps matches TRBD2 (6 bases). Germline V gives CDR1 SGHDN, CDR2 FVKESK. Trimming pared 8 bases from V and 0 bases from J, leaving 17 bases between. The CDR3 sequence is 16 residues long. In nucleotides, the CDR3 is TGTGCCAGCGCTTGGATGGCTAGCGCCTCCTACAATGAGCAGTTCTTC. Translation gives CASAWMASASYNEQFF.

V is TRBV11-3 and J is TRBJ2-5, with D unclear. There are 12 residues in the CDR3. Germline CDR1 reads SGHNT; CDR2 reads YENEEA. Trimming cost V 5 bases and J 1 base, with 5 bases left between them. CDR3 region: CASSRAQETQYF. CDR3 coding DNA: TGTGCCAGCAGCCGGGCCCAAGAGACCCAGTACTTC.

J is TRBJ2-3 and V is TRBV7-9; 7 bases line up with TRBD2. CDR1 is SEHNR, CDR2 FQNEAQ, per germline (reference sequence). Losses at the gene ends were 4 bases for V and 6 bases for J; bases not matched to a gene: 4. The CDR3 contains 13 residues. The CDR3 loop is CASSSSGGDTQYF. The DNA for the CDR3 is TGTGCCAGCAGCTCTTCCGGGGGGGATACGCAGTATTTT.

The V and J genes are TRBV13 and TRBJ2-1, with no clear D. CDR1 is PRHDT, CDR2 FYEKMQ, per germline (reference sequence). Trimming removed 0 bases at V and 6 bases at J, with 6 bases between. There are 13 residues in the CDR3. The CDR3 sequence: CASSLGQLNEQFF. CDR3 in DNA: TGTGCCAGCAGCTTAGGACAGCTCAATGAGCAGTTCTTC.

The chain employs TRBV5-8 and TRBJ2-1; D remains unclear. CDR3 size: 16 residues. V was cut by 0 bases and J by 2 bases, with 12 bases left in between. Germline CDR1 SGHTS, CDR2 YDEGEE. The CDR3 DNA is TGTGCCAGCAGCTTGGATCTCAAACTAACCTACAATGAGCAGTTCTTC. This codes for CASSLDLKLTYNEQFF.

V and J are TRBV6-6 and TRBJ2-7; the D is unclear. CDR1 MNHNY and CDR2 SVGAGI come from the germline V gene (reference sequence). CDR3 length: 11 residues. V was clipped by 7 bases and J by 0 bases, with 4 bases between them. The CDR3 protein is CASTNSYEQYF. As DNA, the CDR3 is TGTGCCAGCACCAACTCCTACGAGCAGTACTTC.

The V gene is TRBV30, the J gene TRBJ2-5; D gene ambiguous. V lost 0 bases, J lost 4 bases, and 3 bases lay in between. This CDR3 contains 11 residues. Germline V CDR1 and CDR2: GTSNPN, SVGIG (reference sequence). The CDR3 bases are TGTGCCTGGAGTGTAGGAGAGACCCAGTACTTC. It is translated as CAWSVGETQYF.

This chain uses TRBV27 with TRBJ2-7; TRBD2 matches 12 bases. V dropped 4 bases and J dropped 7; count of bases not matched to a gene: 8. The CDR3 length is 15 residues. Germline V gene lookup returns CDR1 MNHEY and CDR2 SMNVEV (reference sequence). CDR3 residues: CASSSLAGGLWEQYF. The CDR3 DNA follows: TGTGCCAGCAGTTCACTAGCGGGGGGTCTGTGGGAGCAGTACTTC.

The CDR3 DNA reads as TGTGCCAGCACCCCAGGGGGGGAGTATAATTCACCCCTCCACTTT. It is translated as CASTPGGEYNSPLHF. J is TRBJ1-6 and V is TRBV28, with TRBD1 identical over 7 bases. The V segment lost 7 bases and the J segment 4 bases; nucleotides outside the gene matches: 7. CDR3 length equals 15 residues. Germline V gene data show CDR1 as MDHEN and CDR2 as SYDVKM.

The chain uses TRBV6-6 and TRBJ2-5, with D maybe TRBD2 (6 bases). In germline, CDR1 is MNHNY, CDR2 SVGAGI (reference sequence). The length of the CDR3 is 13 residues. V lost 6 bases and J lost 2, with 10 bases in between. Written as DNA, the CDR3 is TGTGCCAGCAGCCTCCGGGAGCAAGAGACCCAGTACTTC. Translation gives CASSLREQETQYF.

The chain couples TRBV11-3 to TRBJ2-3; TRBD1 agrees at 7 bases. Germline trimming cut 5 bases from V and 0 bases from J; bases unmatched to any gene: 5. Germline V gene lookup returns CDR1 SGHNT and CDR2 YENEEA. CDR3 length: 15 amino acids. The CDR3 is CASSQWDSSTDTQYF. In nucleotides, the CDR3 is TGTGCCAGCAGCCAATGGGACAGTAGCACAGATACGCAGTATTTT.

The chain uses TRBV5-1 and TRBJ1-1; the D is unclear. Germline CDR1 reads SGHRS; CDR2 reads YFSETQ. The CDR3 is 14 amino acids. Between the trimmed V and J ends, which lost 0 bases and 1 base, there was a span of 7 bases. The CDR3 nucleotides read TGCGCCAGCAGCTTGGCCAGCGAGAACACTGAAGCTTTCTTT. Translating gives CASSLASENTEAFF.

This chain uses TRBV4-3 with TRBJ2-2; D might be TRBD1 (5 bases). This CDR3 has 15 amino acids. Per the germline V gene, CDR1 is LGHNA and CDR2 is YSLEER. V was trimmed by 0 bases and J by 6 bases, leaving 11 bases between them. The CDR3 DNA sequence: TGCGCCAGCAGCCAAGAGTGGGTGGGGCCCGGGGAGCTGTTTTTT. Translation: CASSQEWVGPGELFF.

This sequence joins TRBV9 and TRBJ2-1; a weak D match, TRBD2 (6 bases). Germline assignment: CDR1 SGDLS and CDR2 YYNGEE. The CDR3 contains 15 residues. Trimming took off 4 bases at V and 2 bases at J, with 13 bases between the two ends. Written as DNA, the CDR3 is TGTGCCAGCAGCCCGAGGATAGCGGCCTACAATGAGCAGTTCTTC. Its translation is CASSPRIAAYNEQFF.